A single sample gave rise to the 16 T cell receptor beta chains below, sequenced in a study of T cells in Graves' hyperthyroidism and ophthalmopathy (dated by TCRdb to between 2017 and 2020). To prepare the library, multiplex PCR was applied. Sequencing used an Illumina HiSeq 2000. The TCR beta CDR3 regions were amplified from the RNA transcripts. A first-round RT-PCR of the TCR CDR3 used the HTBI primer set with the Qiagen OneStep RT-PCR kit. The public reads were reanalyzed by TCRdb: fastp trimming at Q25, MiXCR alignment, in-frame beta chains only. Entries are consolidated by CDR3 protein sequence, retaining the most common genes and DNA. In all, the sample holds about 350,000 distinct CDR3 sequences, and about 16% of those were seen once. The ten top clones hold roughly a fifth of the sample. Sequences were obtained from blood. Receptor source: a woman in her fifties or sixties with Graves' ophthalmopathy.

This clonotype was picked up many times. The V and J genes are TRBV18 and TRBJ2-5; 9 nucleotides line up with TRBD1. J lost 5 bases, V lost 0 bases, and 7 bases had no gene match. The CDR3 has 16 amino acids. Germline loops: CDR1 KGHSH, CDR2 LQKENI. The CDR3 nucleotides read TGTGCCAGCTCACCACCAGGGACAGGGTTACTGGAGACCCAGTACTTC. Protein product: CASSPPGTGLLETQYF. The variable domain in full, with the rest retrieved from reference TRBV18 and TRBJ2-5, is NAGVMQNPRHLVRRRGQEARLRCSPMKGHSHVYWYRQLPEEGLKFMVYLQKENIIDESGMPKERFSAEFPKEGPSILRIQQVVRGDSAAYFCASSPPGTGLLETQYFGPGTRLLVL.

This clonotype was seen repeatedly, ten times or more. The chain uses TRBV30 and TRBJ2-7; D call uncertain. The CDR3 has 13 residues. Trimming stripped 4 bases from V and 0 bases from J, with 10 bases between. CDR1 and CDR2 from the germline V gene are GTSNPN and SVGIG (reference sequence). In DNA form, the CDR3 reads TGTGCCTGGACTGCGGTGAGCTCCTACGAGCAGTACTTC. It specifies CAWTAVSSYEQYF. The entire variable domain, with the rest obtained from reference TRBV30 and TRBJ2-7, is as follows: SQTIHQWPATLVQPVGSPLSLECTVEGTSNPNLYWYRQAAGRGLQLLFYSVGIGQISSEVPQNLSASRPQDRQFILSSKKLLLSDSGFYLCAWTAVSSYEQYFGPGTRLTVT.

Only a few counts were recorded for this clonotype. This sequence joins TRBV6-1 and TRBJ2-2; D gene uncertain. CDR1 and CDR2 from the germline V gene are MNHNS and SASEGT. The CDR3 is made up of 14 amino acids. V dropped 6 bases and J dropped 0 bases, with 8 bases sitting between them. CDR3 sequence (DNA): TGTGCCAGCAGGGTCACCGCGAACACCGGGGAGCTGTTTTTT. Its translation is CASRVTANTGELFF.

At least ten counts were recorded for this clonotype. This chain joins TRBV29-1 and TRBJ2-7; no definite D call. Germline CDR1 is SQVTM and CDR2 is ANQGSEA. The CDR3 spans 11 residues. The V end lost 8 bases, the J end lost 6 bases, and 14 bases lay between the germline ends. In DNA, the CDR3 is TGCAGCTTTAGGGTCCTCGGCGAGCAGTACTTC. Protein sequence: CSFRVLGEQYF.

In its sample, this clonotype was seen many times. V usage is TRBV12-3 or TRBV12-4 and J usage is TRBJ2-3, with 7 bases identical to TRBD2. J gave up 2 bases and V 6 bases, and 14 bases lay outside the gene matches. This CDR3 region has 17 residues. The DNA of the CDR3 is TGTGCCAGCAGCTTCCACCCCGGGCTAGCGGACACAGATACGCAGTATTTT. Protein product: CASSFHPGLADTDTQYF.

This clonotype was seen a handful of times. The chain employs TRBV20-1 and TRBJ2-3; 10 bases are shared with TRBD1. The CDR3 runs 15 residues. With V trimmed by 4 bases and J by 3 bases, 7 bases remained unmatched. Germline V lookup: CDR1 DFQATT, CDR2 SNEGSKA (reference sequence). CDR3 sequence reads: CSAISRQGATDTQYF. As DNA, the CDR3 is TGCAGTGCTATATCAAGACAGGGGGCGACAGATACGCAGTATTTT.

The chain uses TRBV15 and TRBJ2-6, with D hard to call. The CDR3 has 15 residues. Per germline, CDR1 LNHNV and CDR2 YYDKDF (reference sequence). V lost 0 bases to trimming and J lost 0 bases, with 3 bases between them. CDR3 region: CATSREGSGANVLTF. CDR3 sequence (DNA): TGTGCCACCAGCAGAGAAGGCTCTGGGGCCAACGTCCTGACTTTC.

The chain combines TRBV13 with TRBJ1-4, with TRBD1 identical over 7 bases. Germline V gene data show CDR1 as PRHDT and CDR2 as FYEKMQ (reference sequence). Losses at the gene ends were 6 bases for V and 5 bases for J; bases not matched to a gene: 6. The CDR3 extends over 14 amino acids. The CDR3 DNA follows: TGTGCCAGCAGTTCCAGGGGGGGCAATGAAAAACTGTTTTTT. Protein product: CASSSRGGNEKLFF.

This clonotype showed up many times. The rearrangement joins TRBV28 to TRBJ2-5; 10 bases are shared with TRBD2. Germline V gene sequence: CDR1 MDHEN, CDR2 SYDVKM. The junction had 8 bases not matched to a gene; V was cut back by 9 bases and J by 4 bases. The CDR3 spans 14 residues. CDR3 in amino acids: CASIRAGGGETQYF. The CDR3 DNA reads TGTGCCAGTATAAGAGCGGGAGGGGGAGAGACCCAGTACTTC.

This clonotype was observed once. The CDR3 reads CASSYGTGGAGNTIYF. The CDR3 coding sequence is TGTGCCAGCAGTTACGGGACAGGGGGCGCTGGAAACACCATATATTTT. The V gene is TRBV6-5, the J gene TRBJ1-3, with 12 nucleotides matching TRBD1. This CDR3 has 16 residues. Germline CDR1 is MNHEY and CDR2 is SVGAGI. J was trimmed by 2 bases and V by 2 bases; bases with no gene match: 1.

This clonotype appeared many times. The V and J genes are TRBV20-1 and TRBJ2-3; D is unresolved. This CDR3 contains 15 residues. The germline gives CDR1 DFQATT, CDR2 SNEGSKA (reference sequence). Trimming took 1 base from V and 6 from J, leaving 17 bases between them. The CDR3 DNA follows: TGCAGTGCTAGAGTGGGGAAGGTAGCTGGGGATACGCAGTATTTT. The encoded protein is CSARVGKVAGDTQYF.

This clonotype occurred a few times. The chain combines TRBV2 with TRBJ2-7, with TRBD1 matching 9 bases. From germline, CDR1 is SNHLY and CDR2 FYNNEI. The V and J ends lost 11 bases and 1 base, in that order; junction bases with no gene match: 15. The CDR3 length is 16 residues. The CDR3 loop reads CAGEWGQGSGSYEQYF. CDR3 DNA: TGTGCCGGGGAGTGGGGACAGGGAAGCGGATCCTACGAGCAGTACTTC. Drawing the rest from reference TRBV2 and TRBJ2-7, the complete variable domain is EPEVTQTPSHQVTQMGQEVILRCVPISNHLYFYWYRQILGQKVEFLVSFYNNEISEKSEIFDDQFSVERPDGSNFTLKIRSTKLEDSAMYFCAGEWGQGSGSYEQYFGPGTRLTVT.

This clonotype was counted many times. The V call is TRBV30, the J call TRBJ2-3; perhaps D is TRBD1 or TRBD2 (5 bases each). V was trimmed by 8 bases and J by 0 bases, leaving 15 bases between them. CDR1 and CDR2 (germline): GTSNPN, SVGIG (reference sequence). The CDR3 spans 14 residues. The CDR3 bases are TGTGCCACCGGGGAAGGGGCTAGCACAGATACGCAGTATTTT. Translating it yields CATGEGASTDTQYF.

Here the CDR3 reads CASSYSRAWGETQYF. Here the CDR3 DNA reads TGTGCCAGCAGTTACTCGAGGGCCTGGGGAGAGACCCAGTACTTC. The chain couples TRBV6-2 or TRBV6-3 to TRBJ2-5; D might be TRBD2 (5 bases). Germline lookup yields CDR1 MNHEY and CDR2 SVGEGT. The CDR3 spans 15 residues. The V end was cut by 0 bases, the J end by 4 bases, with 12 bases between.

This clonotype has ten or more counts. This sequence joins TRBV5-6 and TRBJ2-3, with D possibly being TRBD2 (5 bases). The CDR3 spans 16 residues. The germline V gene encodes CDR1 SGHDT and CDR2 YYEEEE. V dropped 0 bases and J dropped 0 bases, with 11 bases sitting between them. CDR3 DNA sequence: TGTGCCAGCAGCTTGGGGGCGACTACTAGCACAGATACGCAGTATTTT. Protein sequence: CASSLGATTSTDTQYF.

This clonotype has only a few counts. The chain links TRBV20-1 to TRBJ2-5; TRBD2 agrees at 8 bases. The CDR3 has 14 residues. Germline V gene lookup returns CDR1 DFQATT and CDR2 SNEGSKA (reference sequence). The trim removed 3 bases at V and 1 base at J, leaving 4 bases unmatched. The CDR3 nucleotides are TGCAGTGCTAGTTTCGGGACTAGCCAAGAGACCCAGTACTTC. Its translation is CSASFGTSQETQYF.